The T cell receptor (beta chain) under discussion was sequenced for a study of blood T cell repertoires in COVID-19 (dated by TCRdb to 2018 to 2021). For the study in its entirety: The collaborator samples originated in the United States, Italy and Spain and spanned the acute and convalescent phases of COVID-19. The prospective study material was composed of cDNA or gDNA derived from T cells, B-cell-depleted T cells, or PBMCs. Subjects who had been exposed to COVID-19, were actively infected with it, or had recovered from it provided the deeply sampled blood TCRbeta repertoires that made up the dataset. A freely available public database, intended as a resource for researchers studying the immune response to SARS-CoV-2, is where the repertoires were released. Samples came from the ongoing ImmuneRACE study (first 160 participants) plus 1,254 subjects from 6 global collaborators. Nearly every sample came with metadata listing a de-identified subject ID, COVID-19 status, age in years and sex. Where available, HLA class I and class II types were obtained from metadata supplied by the sample provider rather than from assay-based typing.

The cysteine opens and the phenylalanine closes a CDR3 of 15 amino acids. Only the CDR3 DNA stays, 45 bases, in frame from base 1. The germline V gene encodes CDR1 SGHNT and CDR2 YYREEE (reference sequence). V was cut back by 2 bases and J by 0 bases, leaving a gap of 10 bases between them. Whole blood was collected in K2EDTA tubes by collaborating institutions according to the institutions' own protocols. Collaborator samples were shipped for TCRbeta analysis as frozen whole blood, isolated PBMCs, or DNA extracted from either sample type. General findings and caveats noted by the study authors: The quantity of clinical and demographic metadata differed by source and by participant and was supplied without curation.

With respect to this clone: What antigen it recognizes has not been identified. No base qualities exist here, and no much larger clone lies one base off it.

TCRbeta CDR3 regions were amplified from genomic DNA using the immunoSEQ Assay, a bias-controlled multiplex PCR. On the study's bioinformatics: Within the assay, amplification of reference gene primers was used to estimate how many nucleated cells each sample contained. Sequence reads were collapsed and filtered to measure the absolute abundance of every unique TCRbeta CDR3 rearrangement. Productive Simpson clonality was computed per sample as the square root of Simpson's diversity index over productive rearrangements. In its TCRdb copy, this immuneACCESS table keeps in-frame sequences only and misses some clones. Where compared with another copy, unresolved V genes explain less than half of these, and the others have no known cause. V and J calls plus clone size are reproduced from that table; the DNA served to infer D and trimming. The sample table contains about 80,000 clones; only one count was recorded for around four fifths of them. 30% to 45% of the sample lies in the top ten.

The sequence links TRBV5-4 to TRBJ2-3; 6 matching bases give a weak D call of TRBD1. The receptor was derived from an elderly man with active or convalescent COVID-19. The specimen sequenced was peripheral blood. The DNA sequence reads TGTGCCAGCAGCTTAGACCAGGGGAGCACAGATACGCAGTATTTT. The encoded protein is CASSLDQGSTDTQYF.